The rows below give T cell receptor beta chains drawn from one sample of a study of cytomegalovirus exposure and HLA in healthy donors. The repertoire was sequenced with immunoSEQ multiplex PCR; TCRdb's copy has only in-frame clones and lacks some. The sample records roughly 150,000 clones, 60% to 80% being singletons. Material for sequencing was PBMCs. Source of these receptors: a male donor in good health and CMV-seronegative. Each CDR3 is given with its conserved first and last residue. The D gene is left open where the match is weak. Rows may omit the clone size; those that give it use once, few, many or a size class.

size	V	D	J	CDR3	DNA
.	TRBV19	TRBD2	TRBJ2-7	CASSVAGATYEQYF	TGTGCCAGTAGCGTAGCGGGAGCTACCTACGAGCAGTACTTC
.	TRBV27	.	TRBJ1-1	CASSLLGGMNTEAFF	TGTGCCAGCAGTTTATTGGGGGGGATGAACACTGAAGCTTTCTTT
.	TRBV7-9	TRBD2	TRBJ2-5	CASSAGTSGSETQYF	TGTGCCAGCAGCGCCGGGACTAGCGGGAGTGAGACCCAGTACTTC
.	TRBV9	.	TRBJ2-1	CASSVGYNEQFF	TGTGCCAGCAGCGTCGGGTACAATGAGCAGTTCTTC
.	TRBV10-3	.	TRBJ1-1	CAIGPNTEAFF	TGTGCCATCGGCCCGAACACTGAAGCTTTCTTT
.	TRBV5-1	TRBD1	TRBJ2-7	CASSNDRGGSYEQYF	TGCGCCAGCAGCAACGACAGGGGTGGGAGTTACGAGCAGTACTTC
.	TRBV29-1	.	TRBJ2-1	CSVARTEINNEQFF	TGCAGCGTTGCAAGGACAGAAATCAACAATGAGCAGTTCTTC
.	TRBV2	.	TRBJ2-3	CASRRQGTDTQYF	TGTGCCAGCAGAAGACAGGGCACAGATACGCAGTATTTT
.	TRBV30	TRBD1	TRBJ2-7	CAWSVQGFYEQYF	TGTGCCTGGAGTGTACAGGGGTTCTACGAGCAGTACTTC
.	TRBV12-5	TRBD2	TRBJ2-3	CASGPYPAGVSTDTQYF	TGTGCTAGTGGTCCGTACCCAGCGGGAGTTTCAACAGATACGCAGTATTTT
.	TRBV7-3	TRBD2	TRBJ2-1	CASSLEVLAGYNEQFF	TGTGCCAGCAGCCTAGAGGTGTTAGCGGGATACAATGAGCAGTTCTTC
.	TRBV4-2	.	TRBJ1-4	CASSQDTADRKKLFF	TGTGCCAGCAGCCAAGATACGGCGGACAGAAAAAAACTGTTTTTT
.	TRBV11-3	.	TRBJ2-1	CASSLGQGKNEQFF	TGTGCCAGCAGCTTGGGGCAGGGAAAAAATGAGCAGTTCTTC
once	TRBV5-4	TRBD2	TRBJ2-1	CASSSGTSGYNEQFF	TGTGCCAGCAGCTCCGGGACTAGCGGTTACAATGAGCAGTTCTTC
.	TRBV11-1	TRBD2	TRBJ2-3	CASSFRDGLAATDTQYF	TGTGCCAGCAGCTTTCGGGACGGACTAGCGGCAACAGATACGCAGTATTTT
.	TRBV5-5	TRBD1	TRBJ1-1	CASSRQGPNTEAFF	TGTGCCAGCAGCCGACAGGGACCGAACACTGAAGCTTTCTTT
few	TRBV4-3	TRBD1	TRBJ1-1	CASSQEGQRQGLVAFF	TGCGCCAGCAGCCAAGAGGGACAAAGACAGGGGCTTGTAGCTTTCTTT
.	TRBV2	TRBD2	TRBJ2-1	CASREGLAGGDEQFF	TGTGCCAGCAGGGAGGGGCTAGCGGGGGGAGATGAGCAGTTCTTC
few	TRBV19	TRBD2	TRBJ2-1	CASSGGSSGSYNEQFF	TGTGCCAGTAGTGGCGGGAGTTCTGGTTCCTACAATGAGCAGTTCTTC
.	TRBV6-4	TRBD1	TRBJ1-1	CASSERRDSEAFF	TGTGCCAGCAGTGAGAGGCGGGACAGTGAAGCTTTCTTT
.	TRBV27	.	TRBJ1-6	CASGRDPIKAHF	TGTGCCAGCGGGCGGGATCCAATTAAAGCCCACTTT
.	TRBV25-1	.	TRBJ1-2	CASSERRDSYGYTF	TGTGCCAGCAGTGAAAGGAGGGATTCCTATGGCTACACCTTC
.	TRBV6-5	.	TRBJ1-5	CASSRREDQPQHF	TGTGCCAGCAGCCGACGGGAAGATCAGCCCCAGCATTTT
few	TRBV7-2	TRBD1	TRBJ1-1	CAIQGGSLNTEAFF	TGTGCCATCCAGGGGGGATCCCTCAACACTGAAGCTTTCTTT
.	TRBV18	.	TRBJ1-1	CASSPSGGTEAFF	TGTGCCAGCTCACCCTCGGGGGGCACTGAAGCTTTCTTT
.	TRBV21-1	.	TRBJ2-2	CASSPRQRPLGVGELFF	TGTGCCAGCAGCCCCCGACAGCGCCCGTTAGGGGTCGGGGAGCTGTTTTTT
.	TRBV2	.	TRBJ1-1	CASSVQPRGGEAFF	TGTGCCAGCAGTGTCCAACCCCGCGGGGGTGAAGCTTTCTTT
.	TRBV9	.	TRBJ2-7	CASSVAQNSYEQYF	TGTGCCAGCAGCGTAGCACAGAACTCCTACGAGCAGTACTTC
.	TRBV29-1	.	TRBJ1-2	CSVADSDGYTF	TGCAGCGTTGCCGACAGTGATGGCTACACCTTC
.	TRBV29-1	TRBD1	TRBJ2-3	CSVEGTGAGFDTQYF	TGCAGCGTAGAAGGGACAGGGGCGGGGTTCGATACGCAGTATTTT
once	TRBV7-2	.	TRBJ2-3	CASSSGSTDTQYF	TGTGCCAGCAGCTCCGGGTCCACAGATACGCAGTATTTT
.	TRBV6-5	TRBD1	TRBJ1-2	CASRPGQGALGYTF	TGTGCCAGCAGACCCGGGCAGGGGGCCTTAGGCTACACCTTC
.	TRBV28	.	TRBJ2-3	CASSSPSTDTQYF	TGTGCCAGCAGTTCCCCAAGCACAGATACGCAGTATTTT
few	TRBV29-1	.	TRBJ1-1	CSVRRGNTEAFF	TGCAGCGTCCGCAGGGGGAACACTGAAGCTTTCTTT
.	TRBV6-6	.	TRBJ1-5	CASSYSERQPQHF	TGTGCCAGCAGTTACTCGGAGAGACAGCCCCAGCATTTT
.	TRBV18	TRBD2	TRBJ2-7	CASSPGLAGADEQYF	TGTGCCAGCTCACCGGGACTAGCGGGAGCGGATGAGCAGTACTTC
.	TRBV27	.	TRBJ2-7	CASSSGFEQYF	TGTGCCAGCAGTTCCGGGTTCGAGCAGTACTTC
.	TRBV2	.	TRBJ1-1	CASSETRYSEAFF	TGTGCCAGCAGTGAAACGCGATACAGTGAAGCTTTCTTT
.	TRBV9	TRBD2	TRBJ2-3	CASSVRPSGLAGTSDTQYF	TGTGCCAGCAGCGTAAGACCTTCGGGACTAGCGGGGACCTCAGATACGCAGTATTTT
.	TRBV18	.	TRBJ1-2	CASSPSESGYGYTF	TGTGCCAGCTCACCATCAGAAAGCGGCTATGGCTACACCTTC
.	TRBV5-1	.	TRBJ2-7	CASSLGQVPSYEQYF	TGCGCCAGCAGCTTGGGACAGGTCCCCTCCTACGAGCAGTACTTC
.	TRBV7-2	TRBD1	TRBJ2-1	CASSRRTGLAYNEQFF	TGTGCCAGCAGCCGAAGGACAGGATTGGCCTACAATGAGCAGTTCTTC
.	TRBV2	.	TRBJ1-2	CASSVRQESNYGYTF	TGTGCCAGCAGTGTACGACAGGAGTCTAACTATGGCTACACCTTC
.	TRBV5-1	.	TRBJ1-1	CASSLSQVNTEAFF	TGCGCCAGCAGCTTGTCTCAGGTGAACACTGAAGCTTTCTTT
.	TRBV19	TRBD1	TRBJ1-1	CASSIVGQGASAFF	TGTGCCAGTAGTATAGTGGGACAGGGGGCGTCAGCTTTCTTT
.	TRBV29-1	TRBD2	TRBJ2-5	CSTRGTSGREGTQYF	TGCAGCACACGGGGGACTAGCGGGAGAGAGGGGACCCAGTACTTC